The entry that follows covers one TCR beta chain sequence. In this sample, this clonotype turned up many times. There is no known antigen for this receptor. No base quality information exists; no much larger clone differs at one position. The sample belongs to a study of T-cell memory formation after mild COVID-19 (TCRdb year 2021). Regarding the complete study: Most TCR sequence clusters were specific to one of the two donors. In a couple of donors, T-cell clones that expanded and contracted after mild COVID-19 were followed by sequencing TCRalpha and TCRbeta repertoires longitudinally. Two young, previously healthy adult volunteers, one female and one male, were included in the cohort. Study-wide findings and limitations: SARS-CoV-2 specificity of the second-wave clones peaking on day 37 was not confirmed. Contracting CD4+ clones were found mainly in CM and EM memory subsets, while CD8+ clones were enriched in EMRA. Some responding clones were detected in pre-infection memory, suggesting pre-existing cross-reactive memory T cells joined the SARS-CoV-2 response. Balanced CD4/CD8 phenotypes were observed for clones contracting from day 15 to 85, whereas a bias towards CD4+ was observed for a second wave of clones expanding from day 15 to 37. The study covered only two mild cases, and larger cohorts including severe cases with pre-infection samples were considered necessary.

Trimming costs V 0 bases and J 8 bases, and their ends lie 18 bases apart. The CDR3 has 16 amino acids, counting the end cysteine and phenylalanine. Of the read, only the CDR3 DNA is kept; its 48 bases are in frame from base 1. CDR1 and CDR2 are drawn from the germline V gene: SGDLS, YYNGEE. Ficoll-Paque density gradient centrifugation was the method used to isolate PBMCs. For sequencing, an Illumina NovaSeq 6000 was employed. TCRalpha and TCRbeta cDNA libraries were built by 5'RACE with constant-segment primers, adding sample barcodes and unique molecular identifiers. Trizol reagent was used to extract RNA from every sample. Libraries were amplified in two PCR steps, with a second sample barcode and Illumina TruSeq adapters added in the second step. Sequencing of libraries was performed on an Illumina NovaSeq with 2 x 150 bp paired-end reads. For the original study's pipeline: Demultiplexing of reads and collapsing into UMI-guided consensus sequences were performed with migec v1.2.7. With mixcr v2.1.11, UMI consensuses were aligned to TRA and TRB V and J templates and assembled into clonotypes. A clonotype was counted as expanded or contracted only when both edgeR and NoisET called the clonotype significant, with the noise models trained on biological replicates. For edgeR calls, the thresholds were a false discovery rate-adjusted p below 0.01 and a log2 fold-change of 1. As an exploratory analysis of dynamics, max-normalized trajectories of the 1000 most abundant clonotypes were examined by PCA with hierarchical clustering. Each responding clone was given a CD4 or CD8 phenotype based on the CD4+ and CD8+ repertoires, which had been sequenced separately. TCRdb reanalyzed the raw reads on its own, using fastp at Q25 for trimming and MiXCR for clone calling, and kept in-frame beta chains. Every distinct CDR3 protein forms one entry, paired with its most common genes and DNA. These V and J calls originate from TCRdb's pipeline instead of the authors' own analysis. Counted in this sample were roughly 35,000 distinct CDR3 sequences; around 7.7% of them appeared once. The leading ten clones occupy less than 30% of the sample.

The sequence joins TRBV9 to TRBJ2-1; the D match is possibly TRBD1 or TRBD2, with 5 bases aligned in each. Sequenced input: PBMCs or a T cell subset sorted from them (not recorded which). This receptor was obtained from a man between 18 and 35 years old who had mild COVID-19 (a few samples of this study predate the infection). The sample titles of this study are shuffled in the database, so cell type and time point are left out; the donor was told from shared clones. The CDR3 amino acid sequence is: CASSVGGARQGDEQFF. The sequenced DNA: TGTGCCAGCAGCGTAGGGGGAGCCCGACAAGGGGATGAGCAGTTCTTC.